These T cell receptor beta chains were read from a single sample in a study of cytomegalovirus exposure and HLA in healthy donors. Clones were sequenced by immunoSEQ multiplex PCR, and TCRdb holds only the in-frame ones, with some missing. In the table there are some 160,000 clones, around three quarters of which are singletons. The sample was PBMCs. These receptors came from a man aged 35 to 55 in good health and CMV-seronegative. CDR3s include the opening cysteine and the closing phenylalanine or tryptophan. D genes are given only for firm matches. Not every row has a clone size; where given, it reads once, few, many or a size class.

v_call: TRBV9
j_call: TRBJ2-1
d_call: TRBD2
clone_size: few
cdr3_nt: TGTGCCAGCAGCGTAGCTACTAGCGGGATTCGCAATGAGCAGTTCTTC
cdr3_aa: CASSVATSGIRNEQFF

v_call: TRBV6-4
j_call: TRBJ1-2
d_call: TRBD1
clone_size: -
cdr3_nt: TGTGCCAGCAGTGACTCGGAGACAGGGTTGGGTGGCTACACCTTC
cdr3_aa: CASSDSETGLGGYTF

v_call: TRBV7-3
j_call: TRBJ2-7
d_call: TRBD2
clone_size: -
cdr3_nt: TGTGCCAGCAGCCCCGGGACTAGCGGCTACGAGCAGTACTTC
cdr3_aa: CASSPGTSGYEQYF

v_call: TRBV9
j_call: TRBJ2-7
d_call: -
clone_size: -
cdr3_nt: TGTGCCAGCAGCGTAGAAGCTTTTTCCTACGAGCAGTACTTC
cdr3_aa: CASSVEAFSYEQYF

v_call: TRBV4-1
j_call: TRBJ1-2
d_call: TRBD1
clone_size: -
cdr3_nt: TGCGCCAGCAGTCGGACAGGGGTAAACTATGGCTACACCTTC
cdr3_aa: CASSRTGVNYGYTF

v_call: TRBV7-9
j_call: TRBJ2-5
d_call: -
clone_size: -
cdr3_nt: TGTGCCAGCAGCTCCCAACGGACAGTCCAAGAGACCCAGTACTTC
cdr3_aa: CASSSQRTVQETQYF

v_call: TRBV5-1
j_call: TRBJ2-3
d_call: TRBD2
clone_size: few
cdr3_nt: TGCGCCAGCAGCCCTAGACTAGCGGGAAGCACAGATACGCAGTATTTT
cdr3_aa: CASSPRLAGSTDTQYF

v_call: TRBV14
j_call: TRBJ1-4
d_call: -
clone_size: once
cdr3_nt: TGTGCCAGCAGCCACAGGGGTTGGGCCGGAGAAAAACTGTTTTTT
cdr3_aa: CASSHRGWAGEKLFF

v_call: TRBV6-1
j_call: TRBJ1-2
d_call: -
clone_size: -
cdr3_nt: TGTGCCAGCAGTGAAGCCTTACCACTGGATGGCTACACCTTC
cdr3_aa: CASSEALPLDGYTF

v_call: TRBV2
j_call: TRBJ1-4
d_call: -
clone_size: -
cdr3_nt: TGTGCCAGCAGGGCGGGGCCTAATAATGAAAAACTGTTTTTT
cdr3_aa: CASRAGPNNEKLFF